Each of the 22 T cell receptor beta chains below was sequenced from the same sample in a study of CD8 T cells in ankylosing spondylitis. Study results and limitations: Within ankylosing spondylitis blood, a TCR beta motif made up of seven to nine highly homologous variants appeared to be characteristic.

One entry per CDR3 protein, called by TCRdb with MiXCR from the 5' RACE reads. The sample lists more than 650,000 distinct CDR3 sequences, about an eighth occurring once. Antigens of these TCRs are unknown. The material sequenced was blood, either unsorted or a sorted T cell fraction (not recorded which). The origin of the receptors is a male donor with ankylosing spondylitis.

In this sample, this clonotype turned up a few times. The V gene is TRBV20-1, the J gene TRBJ2-7, with D perhaps being TRBD1 or TRBD2 (6 bases each). The CDR3 is 13 residues long. Trimming left V 6 bases short and J 0 bases short, with 12 bases between. The V gene's germline CDR1 is DFQATT and CDR2 SNEGSKA (reference sequence). The CDR3 DNA follows: TGCAGTGCACCGCGGGACAACTCCTACGAGCAGTACTTC. Encoded protein: CSAPRDNSYEQYF.

V and J are TRBV5-1 and TRBJ1-6, with a possible D match to TRBD1 (5 bases). Trimming took off 2 bases at V and 10 bases at J, with 19 bases between the two ends. Per the germline V gene, CDR1 is SGHRS and CDR2 is YFSETQ. The CDR3 contains 16 residues. CDR3 in DNA: TGCGCCAGCAGCTTAGTGGGGGACCCCGTTCGATCACCCCTCCACTTT. Residues: CASSLVGDPVRSPLHF.

This clonotype was counted between two and nine times. This rearrangement joins TRBV20-1 to TRBJ2-7; tentatively, D is TRBD1 (6 bases). The germline V gene encodes CDR1 DFQATT and CDR2 SNEGSKA (reference sequence). This CDR3 contains 14 residues. V was shortened by 3 bases and J by 2 bases, with 14 bases between the two germline ends. In DNA form, the CDR3 reads TGCAGTGCTAGCGGCAGGGGATTTGCCTACGAGCAGTACTTC. Residues: CSASGRGFAYEQYF.

This rearrangement joins TRBV12-3 or TRBV12-4 to TRBJ2-3; TRBD2 matches at 12 bases. Trimming took 1 base from V and 4 from J; bases not matched to a gene: 9. The CDR3 loop spans 18 amino acids. The CDR3 DNA reads as TGTGCCAGCAGTTTAGAGCTAGCGGGGGGGCTCCTCGCAGATACGCAGTATTTT. As protein: CASSLELAGGLLADTQYF.

This rearrangement joins TRBV20-1 to TRBJ1-5, with 11 bases fitting TRBD1. Germline V gene sequence: CDR1 DFQATT, CDR2 SNEGSKA (reference sequence). V was pared by 5 bases and J by 1 base, with 4 bases of the junction left unmatched. The CDR3 is 15 residues long. The CDR3 bases are TGCAGTGCTGGGACAGGGGGAGTCAGCAATCAGCCCCAGCATTTT. Translation: CSAGTGGVSNQPQHF.

A single count supports this clonotype. V is TRBV4-1 and J is TRBJ2-3; TRBD2 is a possible D gene (5 bases). The CDR3 is 13 residues long. V lost 0 bases, J lost 7 bases, and 8 bases lay in between. CDR1 is MGHRA, CDR2 YSYEKL, per germline. This chain's CDR3 is CASSQERENTQYF. The DNA for the CDR3 is TGCGCCAGCAGCCAAGAGAGGGAAAATACGCAGTATTTT.

This clonotype was counted a few times. This chain joins TRBV20-1 and TRBJ1-4; unclear D gene. V shed 3 bases and J shed 0 bases, with 8 bases lying between them. The germline gives CDR1 DFQATT, CDR2 SNEGSKA (reference sequence). This CDR3 has 14 amino acids. DNA for the CDR3: TGCAGTGCTAGTACAGTCGCAACTAATGAAAAACTGTTTTTT. This encodes CSASTVATNEKLFF.

This clonotype appeared many times. V and J are TRBV20-1 and TRBJ1-4; D is uncertain. This CDR3 region has 10 residues. CDR1 is DFQATT and CDR2 is SNEGSKA in the germline V gene (reference sequence). Trimming removed 6 bases from V and 4 bases from J, with 3 bases in between. In DNA, the CDR3 is TGCAGTGCGCTTAATGAAAAACTGTTTTTT. It translates to CSALNEKLFF.

The chain employs TRBV9 and TRBJ2-3, with TRBD2 matching 8 bases. CDR1 is SGDLS, CDR2 YYNGEE, per germline. V lost 3 bases, J lost 11 bases, and 2 bases stayed unmatched. The CDR3 runs to 11 residues. The CDR3 loop is CASSGGTRQYF. The CDR3 DNA sequence: TGTGCCAGCAGCGGCGGGACTAGGCAGTATTTT.

This clonotype was seen a few times. The V gene is TRBV29-1, the J gene TRBJ1-2; no firm D call. Deletions cut 2 bases from V and 1 base from J, with 23 bases between. The germline CDR1 and CDR2 sequences are SQVTM and ANQGSEA. CDR3 length equals 18 residues. This CDR3 reads CSVEPVVGVPTLNYGYTF. The DNA of the CDR3 is TGCAGCGTTGAACCGGTAGTCGGGGTCCCTACCCTTAACTATGGCTACACCTTC.

This clonotype was counted at least ten times. The chain combines TRBV29-1 with TRBJ2-7; maybe TRBD1 (5 bases). Trimming took off 5 bases at V and 4 bases at J, with 18 bases between the two ends. The length of the CDR3 is 14 residues. Germline CDR1 and CDR2: SQVTM and ANQGSEA. The DNA for the CDR3 is TGCAGCGTTACCCTATTAGGGGTTGGGTACGAGCAGTACTTC. Amino acid sequence: CSVTLLGVGYEQYF.

The sample holds many counts of this clonotype. The V gene is TRBV20-1, the J gene TRBJ2-3; D unresolved. The CDR3 sequence is 13 residues long. The germline gives CDR1 DFQATT, CDR2 SNEGSKA (reference sequence). The V end lost 2 bases, the J end lost 2 bases, and 8 bases lay between the germline ends. CDR3 residues: CSARSTITDTQYF. For the CDR3, the DNA is TGCAGTGCTAGATCCACTATCACAGATACGCAGTATTTT.

This clonotype appeared a few times. This rearrangement joins TRBV7-2 to TRBJ1-5; 7 bases agree with TRBD1. Trimming at V came to 5 bases and at J to 7 bases, leaving 8 bases not matched to a gene. The CDR3 consists of 14 residues. CDR1 and CDR2 from the germline V gene are SGHTA and FQGNSA. The CDR3 loop reads CASSADRAGQPQHF. CDR3 nucleotides: TGTGCCAGCAGCGCCGACAGGGCAGGACAGCCCCAGCATTTT.

V gene TRBV12-3 or TRBV12-4 combines with J gene TRBJ2-3; no reliable D call. This CDR3 is 15 amino acids long. V lost 3 bases to trimming and J lost 2 bases, with 12 bases between them. CDR3 sequence (DNA): TGTGCCAGCAGTTTTAATCGGCCTTACACAGATACGCAGTATTTT. It specifies CASSFNRPYTDTQYF.

This clonotype has more than one count but fewer than ten. The rearrangement uses TRBV7-2 and TRBJ1-5; D is uncertain. The length of the CDR3 is 13 residues. Germline CDR1 and CDR2: SGHTA and FQGNSA. The V gene lost 1 base and the J gene lost 13 bases, with 14 bases spanning the gap. The CDR3 sequence is CASSLGLLTSQHF. The CDR3 DNA is TGTGCCAGCAGCTTAGGCCTCTTAACTTCTCAGCATTTT.

This clonotype was picked up a small number of times. This chain links TRBV29-1 with TRBJ2-1; D may match TRBD1 or TRBD2 (6 bases each). The CDR3 totals 16 residues. V was cut by 1 base and J by 0 bases, with 13 bases left in between. Germline V lookup: CDR1 SQVTM, CDR2 ANQGSEA. The CDR3 DNA sequence: TGCAGCGTTGAAGGGGGGGCTATACTCTCCTACAATGAGCAGTTCTTC. Amino acid sequence: CSVEGGAILSYNEQFF.

The CDR3 sequence is CASRLQGAGETQYF. CDR3 coding DNA: TGTGCCAGCAGACTACAGGGGGCAGGGGAGACCCAGTACTTC. This sequence joins TRBV6-1 and TRBJ2-5, with 9 bases identical to TRBD1. The CDR3 totals 14 residues. The germline CDR1 and CDR2 sequences are MNHNS and SASEGT. J lost 5 bases, V lost 6 bases, and 7 bases had no gene match.

This clonotype was observed at least ten times. V and J are TRBV29-1 and TRBJ2-6, with 7 nucleotides matching TRBD2. J lost 4 bases, V lost 4 bases, and 10 bases had no gene match. This CDR3 is 16 amino acids long. CDR1 and CDR2 from the germline V gene are SQVTM and ANQGSEA. As DNA, the CDR3 is TGCAGCGTTGCTTTGCGGGAGCTAACAGGGGCCAACGTCCTGACTTTC. The encoded protein is CSVALRELTGANVLTF.

The table lists this clonotype with a few counts. The chain couples TRBV28 to TRBJ2-1; 14 positions agree with TRBD2. The length of the CDR3 is 16 residues. J was trimmed by 9 bases and V by 6 bases; bases with no gene match: 10. Germline V gene lookup returns CDR1 MDHEN and CDR2 SYDVKM. CDR3 nucleotide sequence: TGTGCCAGCAGGGGAGCCGGGACTAGCGGGAGTGGTGAGCAGTTCTTC. Residues: CASRGAGTSGSGEQFF.

This clonotype was found a few times. This rearrangement joins TRBV20-1 to TRBJ2-1; 7 bases line up with TRBD2. Trimming cost V 3 bases and J 4 bases; bases outside gene matches: 6. The V gene's germline CDR1 is DFQATT and CDR2 SNEGSKA (reference sequence). The CDR3 loop spans 14 amino acids. The CDR3 sequence is CSASSAGAYNEQFF. CDR3 nucleotide sequence: TGCAGTGCTAGCAGCGCGGGAGCTTACAATGAGCAGTTCTTC.

This clonotype was seen a handful of times. V and J are TRBV20-1 and TRBJ2-7; D is perhaps TRBD2 (6 bases). The CDR3 sequence is 13 residues long. The V gene lost 3 bases and the J gene lost 3 bases, with 12 bases spanning the gap. Germline-derived CDR1 and CDR2 are DFQATT and SNEGSKA (reference sequence). CDR3 sequence reads: CSARVAARYEQYF. The CDR3 DNA reads as TGCAGTGCTAGGGTAGCGGCCCGCTACGAGCAGTACTTC.

This clonotype was seen many times. J is TRBJ2-3 and V is TRBV20-1; 9 bases map to TRBD2. The germline CDR1 and CDR2 sequences are DFQATT and SNEGSKA (reference sequence). CDR3 length: 15 amino acids. V was pared by 1 base and J by 6 bases, with 8 bases of the junction left unmatched. The CDR3, as DNA: TGCAGTGCTAGAGTTCAGCGGGAGGTTGCGGATACGCAGTATTTT. It is translated as CSARVQREVADTQYF.